This T cell receptor beta chain was found in a study of blood T cell repertoires in COVID-19. On the study more broadly: T cells, B-cell-depleted T cells, or PBMCs provided the cDNA or gDNA that served as material.

The method was immunoSEQ multiplex PCR; TCRdb's version includes in-frame clones alone and lacks a portion of them. The data show about 170,000 clones, with roughly 93% seen just once and roughly 5% held by the top ten. Seattle enrolled patients during active infection and tracked them longitudinally. V shed 2 bases and J shed 7 bases, with 20 bases lying between them. The germline V gene encodes CDR1 MNHEY and CDR2 SVGEGT. This CDR3 spans 16 amino acids. This receptor was taken from a man aged 18 to 30 with COVID-19, enrolled during active disease. The chain has TRBV6-2 or TRBV6-3 and TRBJ1-1; no reliable D call. The sequencing sample was made of peripheral blood. CDR3 coding DNA: TGTGCCAGCAGTTACCCGCCGGGTCCCGAGGGTGATGAAGCTTTCTTT. This gives the protein CASSYPPGPEGDEAFF.